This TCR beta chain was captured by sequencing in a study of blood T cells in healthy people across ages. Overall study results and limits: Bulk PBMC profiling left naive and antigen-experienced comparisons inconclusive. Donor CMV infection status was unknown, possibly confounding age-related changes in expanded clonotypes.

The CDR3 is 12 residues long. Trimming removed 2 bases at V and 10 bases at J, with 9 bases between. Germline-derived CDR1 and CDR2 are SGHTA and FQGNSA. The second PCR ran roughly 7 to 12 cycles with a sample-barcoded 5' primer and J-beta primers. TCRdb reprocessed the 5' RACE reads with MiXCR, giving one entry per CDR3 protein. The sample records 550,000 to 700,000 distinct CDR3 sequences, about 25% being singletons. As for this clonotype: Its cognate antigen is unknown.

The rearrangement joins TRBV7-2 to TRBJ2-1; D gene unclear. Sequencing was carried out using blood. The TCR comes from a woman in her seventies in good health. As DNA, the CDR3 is TGTGCCAGCAGCTTAAGGTTCGGGGAGCAGTTCTTC. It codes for CASSLRFGEQFF.